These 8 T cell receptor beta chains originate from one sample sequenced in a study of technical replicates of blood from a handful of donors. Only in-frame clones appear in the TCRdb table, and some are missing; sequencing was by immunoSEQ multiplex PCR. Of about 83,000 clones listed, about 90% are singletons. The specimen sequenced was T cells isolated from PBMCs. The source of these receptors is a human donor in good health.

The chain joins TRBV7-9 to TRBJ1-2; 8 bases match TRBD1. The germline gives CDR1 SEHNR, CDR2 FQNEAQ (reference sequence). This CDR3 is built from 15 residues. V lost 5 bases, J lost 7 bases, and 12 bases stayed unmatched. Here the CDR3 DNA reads TGTGCCAGCAGCGGGGGGACAGGACCCTTTTCTGGCTACACCTTC. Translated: CASSGGTGPFSGYTF.

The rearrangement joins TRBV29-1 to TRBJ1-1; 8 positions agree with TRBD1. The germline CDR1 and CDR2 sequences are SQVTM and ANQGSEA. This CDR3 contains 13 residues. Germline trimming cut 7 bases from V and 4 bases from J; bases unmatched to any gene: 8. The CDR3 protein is CSAQTGAGTEAFF. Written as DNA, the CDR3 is TGCAGCGCCCAGACAGGGGCTGGCACTGAAGCTTTCTTT.

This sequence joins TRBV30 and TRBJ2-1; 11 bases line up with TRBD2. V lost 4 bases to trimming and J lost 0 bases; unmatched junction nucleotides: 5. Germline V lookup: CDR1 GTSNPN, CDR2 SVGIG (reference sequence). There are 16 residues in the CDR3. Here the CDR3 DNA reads TGTGCCTGGAAACTAGCGGGGGCACGCTCCTACAATGAGCAGTTCTTC. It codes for CAWKLAGARSYNEQFF. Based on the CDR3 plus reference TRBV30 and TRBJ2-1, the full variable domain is SQTIHQWPATLVQPVGSPLSLECTVEGTSNPNLYWYRQAAGRGLQLLFYSVGIGQISSEVPQNLSASRPQDRQFILSSKKLLLSDSGFYLCAWKLAGARSYNEQFFGPGTRLTVL.

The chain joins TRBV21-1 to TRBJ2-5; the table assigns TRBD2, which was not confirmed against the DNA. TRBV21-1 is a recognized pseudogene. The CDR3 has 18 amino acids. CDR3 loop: CASSKVGIAGGPRETQYF. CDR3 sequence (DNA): TGTGCCAGCAGCAAAGTGGGGATAGCGGGGGGGCCGCGGGAGACCCAGTACTTC.

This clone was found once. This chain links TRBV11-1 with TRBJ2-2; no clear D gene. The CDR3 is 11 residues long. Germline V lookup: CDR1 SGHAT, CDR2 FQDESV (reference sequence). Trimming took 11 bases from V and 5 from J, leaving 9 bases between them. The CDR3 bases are TGTGCCGCGCAAGAAACCGGGGAGCTGTTTTTT. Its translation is CAAQETGELFF.

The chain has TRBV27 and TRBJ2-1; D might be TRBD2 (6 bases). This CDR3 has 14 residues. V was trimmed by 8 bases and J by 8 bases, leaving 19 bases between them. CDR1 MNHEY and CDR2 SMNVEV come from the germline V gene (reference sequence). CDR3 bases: TGTGCCAGCGGCCTCCGACTAGTCTATCATGAGCAGTTCTTC. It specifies CASGLRLVYHEQFF.

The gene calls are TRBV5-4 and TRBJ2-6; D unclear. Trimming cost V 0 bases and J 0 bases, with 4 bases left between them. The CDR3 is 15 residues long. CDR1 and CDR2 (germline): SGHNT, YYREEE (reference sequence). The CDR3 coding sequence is TGTGCCAGCAGCTTGGCGAGCTCTGGGGCCAACGTCCTGACTTTC. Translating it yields CASSLASSGANVLTF.

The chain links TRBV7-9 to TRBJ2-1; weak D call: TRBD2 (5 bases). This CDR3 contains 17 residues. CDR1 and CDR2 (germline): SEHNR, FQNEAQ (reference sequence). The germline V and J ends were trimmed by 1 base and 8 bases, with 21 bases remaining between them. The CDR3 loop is CASSLVVRTAGHDEQFF. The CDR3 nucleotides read TGTGCCAGCAGCTTAGTCGTGCGGACGGCGGGTCACGATGAGCAGTTCTTC.